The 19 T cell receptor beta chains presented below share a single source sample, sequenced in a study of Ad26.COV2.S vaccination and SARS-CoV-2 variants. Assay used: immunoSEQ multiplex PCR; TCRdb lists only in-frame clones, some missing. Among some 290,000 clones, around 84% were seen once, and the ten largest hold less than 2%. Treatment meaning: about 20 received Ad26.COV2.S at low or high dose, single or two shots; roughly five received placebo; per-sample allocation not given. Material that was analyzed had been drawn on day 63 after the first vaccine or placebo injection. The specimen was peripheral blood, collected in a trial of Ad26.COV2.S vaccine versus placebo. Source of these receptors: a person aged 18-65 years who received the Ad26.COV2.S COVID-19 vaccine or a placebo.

The CDR3 nucleotides are TGTGCCAGCAGCTTATTAGGCTCGAACACCGGGGAGCTGTTTTTT. This sequence encodes CASSLLGSNTGELFF. The chain couples TRBV7-3 to TRBJ2-2; D unclear. The length of the CDR3 is 15 residues. Germline CDR1 is SGHTA and CDR2 is FQGTGA. V gave up 2 bases and J gave up 0 bases, with 7 bases separating them.

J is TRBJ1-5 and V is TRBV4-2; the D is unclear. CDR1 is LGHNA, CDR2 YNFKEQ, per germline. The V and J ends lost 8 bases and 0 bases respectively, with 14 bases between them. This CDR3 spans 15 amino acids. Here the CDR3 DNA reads TGTGCCAGCGCGAGTAGACAAAATAGCAATCAGCCCCAGCATTTT. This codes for CASASRQNSNQPQHF.

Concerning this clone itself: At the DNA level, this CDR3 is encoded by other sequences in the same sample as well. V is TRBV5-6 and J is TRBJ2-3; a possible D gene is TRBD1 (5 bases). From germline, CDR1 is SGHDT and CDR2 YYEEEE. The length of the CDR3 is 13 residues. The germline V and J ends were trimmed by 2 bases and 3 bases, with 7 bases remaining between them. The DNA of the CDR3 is TGTGCCAGCAGCTTAAAGGGGACAGATACGCAGTATTTT. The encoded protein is CASSLKGTDTQYF.

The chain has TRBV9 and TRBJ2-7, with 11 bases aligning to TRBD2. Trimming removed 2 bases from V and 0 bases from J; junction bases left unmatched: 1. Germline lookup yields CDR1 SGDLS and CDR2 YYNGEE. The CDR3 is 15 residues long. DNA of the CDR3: TGTGCCAGCAGCGTGGGGACTAGCGGCTCCTACGAGCAGTACTTC. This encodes CASSVGTSGSYEQYF.

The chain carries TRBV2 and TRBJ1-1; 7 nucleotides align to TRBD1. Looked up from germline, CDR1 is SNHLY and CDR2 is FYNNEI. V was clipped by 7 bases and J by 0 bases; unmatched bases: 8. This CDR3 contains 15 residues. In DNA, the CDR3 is TGTGCCAGCAACCTCCAGGGGGGAATGAACACTGAAGCTTTCTTT. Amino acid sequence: CASNLQGGMNTEAFF.

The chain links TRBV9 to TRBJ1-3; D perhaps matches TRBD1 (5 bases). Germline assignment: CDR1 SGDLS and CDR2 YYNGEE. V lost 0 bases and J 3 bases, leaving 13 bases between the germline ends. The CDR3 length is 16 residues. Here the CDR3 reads CASSVGEGALGNTIYF. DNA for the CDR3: TGTGCCAGCAGCGTAGGAGAAGGGGCTCTTGGAAACACCATATATTTT.

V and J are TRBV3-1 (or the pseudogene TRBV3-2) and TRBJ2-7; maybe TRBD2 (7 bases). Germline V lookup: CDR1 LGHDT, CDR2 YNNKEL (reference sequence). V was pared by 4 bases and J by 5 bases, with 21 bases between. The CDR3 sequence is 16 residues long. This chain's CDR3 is CASSRGLGGPRNEQYF. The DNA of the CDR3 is TGTGCCAGCAGCCGAGGGTTGGGGGGGCCGCGGAACGAGCAGTACTTC.

The CDR3 loop is CASTPLGGAAYNEQFF. DNA of the CDR3: TGTGCCAGCACCCCCTTGGGGGGGGCGGCTTACAATGAGCAGTTCTTC. V gene TRBV6-2 or TRBV6-3 combines with J gene TRBJ2-1; perhaps TRBD2 as D (7 bases). The length of the CDR3 is 16 residues. Germline V gene sequence: CDR1 MNHEY, CDR2 SVGEGT. V was cut by 7 bases and J by 4 bases, with 20 bases left in between.

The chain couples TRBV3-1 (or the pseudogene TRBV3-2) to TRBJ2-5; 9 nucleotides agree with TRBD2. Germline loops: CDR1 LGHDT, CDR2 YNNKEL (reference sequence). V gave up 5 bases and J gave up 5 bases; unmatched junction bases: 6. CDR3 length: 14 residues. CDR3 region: CASSWTSVEETQYF. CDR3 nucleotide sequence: TGTGCCAGCAGCTGGACTAGCGTTGAGGAGACCCAGTACTTC.

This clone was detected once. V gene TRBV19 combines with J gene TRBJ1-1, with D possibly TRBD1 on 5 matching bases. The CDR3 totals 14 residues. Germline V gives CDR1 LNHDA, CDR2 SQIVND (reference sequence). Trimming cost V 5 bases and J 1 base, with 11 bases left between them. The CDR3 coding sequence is TGTGCCAGTAGTCCGTGGGACTCGAACACTGAAGCTTTCTTT. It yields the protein CASSPWDSNTEAFF.

The DNA for the CDR3 is TGCGCCAGCATCCAAGGCGCTGGTGGCACTGAAGCTTTCTTT. Amino acids: CASIQGAGGTEAFF. V gene TRBV5-1 combines with J gene TRBJ1-1; no firm D call. The CDR3 is made up of 14 amino acids. The germline V gene has CDR1 SGHRS and CDR2 YFSETQ. Trimming cost V 6 bases and J 4 bases, with 16 bases left between them.

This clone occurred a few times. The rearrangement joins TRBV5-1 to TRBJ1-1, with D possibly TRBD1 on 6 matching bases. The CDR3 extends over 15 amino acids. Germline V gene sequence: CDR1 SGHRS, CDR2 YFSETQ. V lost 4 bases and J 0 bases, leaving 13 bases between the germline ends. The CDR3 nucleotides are TGCGCCAGCAGCGTAGGGGACAAAATGAACACTGAAGCTTTCTTT. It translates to CASSVGDKMNTEAFF.

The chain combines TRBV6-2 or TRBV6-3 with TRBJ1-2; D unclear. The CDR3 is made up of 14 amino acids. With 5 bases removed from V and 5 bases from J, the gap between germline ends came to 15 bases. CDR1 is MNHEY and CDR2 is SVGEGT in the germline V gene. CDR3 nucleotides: TGTGCCAGCAGTCAGCGGGAGGTACGGTATGGCTACACCTTC. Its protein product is CASSQREVRYGYTF.

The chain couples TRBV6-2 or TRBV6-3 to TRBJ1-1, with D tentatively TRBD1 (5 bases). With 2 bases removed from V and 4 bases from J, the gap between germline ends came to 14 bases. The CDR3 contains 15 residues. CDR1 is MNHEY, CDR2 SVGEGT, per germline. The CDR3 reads CASSYPSRGGTEAFF. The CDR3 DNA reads TGTGCCAGCAGTTACCCGAGCCGGGGGGGCACTGAAGCTTTCTTT.

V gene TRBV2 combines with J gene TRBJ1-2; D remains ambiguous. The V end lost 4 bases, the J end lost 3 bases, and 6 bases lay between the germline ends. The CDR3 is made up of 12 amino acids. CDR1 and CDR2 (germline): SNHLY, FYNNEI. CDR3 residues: CASSGGYYGYTF. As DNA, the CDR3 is TGTGCCAGCAGTGGAGGGTACTATGGCTACACCTTC.

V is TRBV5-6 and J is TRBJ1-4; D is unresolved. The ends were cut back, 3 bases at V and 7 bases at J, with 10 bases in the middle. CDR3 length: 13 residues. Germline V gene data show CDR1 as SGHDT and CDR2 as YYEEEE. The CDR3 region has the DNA TGTGCCAGCAGCTCGCCGGCTTCTGAAAAACTGTTTTTT. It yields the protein CASSSPASEKLFF.

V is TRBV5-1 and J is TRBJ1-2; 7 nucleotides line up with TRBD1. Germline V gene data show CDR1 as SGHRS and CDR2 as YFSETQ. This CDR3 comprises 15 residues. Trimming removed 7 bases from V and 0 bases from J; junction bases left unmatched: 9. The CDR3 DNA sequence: TGCGCCAGCCGGGGCGGGGACAGTCCTAACTATGGCTACACCTTC. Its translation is CASRGGDSPNYGYTF.

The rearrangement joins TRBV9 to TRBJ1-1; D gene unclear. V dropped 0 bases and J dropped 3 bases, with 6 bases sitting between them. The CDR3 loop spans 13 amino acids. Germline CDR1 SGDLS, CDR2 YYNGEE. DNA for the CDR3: TGTGCCAGCAGCGTAGATAGGGACACTGAAGCTTTCTTT. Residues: CASSVDRDTEAFF.

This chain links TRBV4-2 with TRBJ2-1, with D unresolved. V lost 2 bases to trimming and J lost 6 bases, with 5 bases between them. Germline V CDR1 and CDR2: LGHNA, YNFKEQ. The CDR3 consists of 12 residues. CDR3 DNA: TGTGCCAGCAGCCAACTCATCAATGAGCAGTTCTTC. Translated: CASSQLINEQFF.